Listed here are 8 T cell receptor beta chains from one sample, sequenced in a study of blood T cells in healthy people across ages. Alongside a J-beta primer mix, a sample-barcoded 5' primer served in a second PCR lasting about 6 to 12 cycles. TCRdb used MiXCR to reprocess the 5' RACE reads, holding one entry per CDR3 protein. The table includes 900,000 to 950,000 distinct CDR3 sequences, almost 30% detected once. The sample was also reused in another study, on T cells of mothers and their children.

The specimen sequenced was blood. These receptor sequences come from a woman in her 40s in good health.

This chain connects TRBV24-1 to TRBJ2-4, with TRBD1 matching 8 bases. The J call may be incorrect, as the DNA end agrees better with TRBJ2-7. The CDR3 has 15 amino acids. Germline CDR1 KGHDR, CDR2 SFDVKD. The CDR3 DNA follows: TGTGCCACCAGTGACAACCGGGACAGGAACTACGAGCAGTACTTC. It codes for CATSDNRDRNYEQYF.

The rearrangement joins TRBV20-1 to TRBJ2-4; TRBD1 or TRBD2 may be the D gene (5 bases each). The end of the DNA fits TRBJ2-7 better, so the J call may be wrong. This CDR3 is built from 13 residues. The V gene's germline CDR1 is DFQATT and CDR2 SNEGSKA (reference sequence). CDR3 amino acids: CRGSAGRWDEQYF. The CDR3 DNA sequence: TGCAGGGGGTCGGCAGGGAGATGGGACGAGCAGTACTTC.

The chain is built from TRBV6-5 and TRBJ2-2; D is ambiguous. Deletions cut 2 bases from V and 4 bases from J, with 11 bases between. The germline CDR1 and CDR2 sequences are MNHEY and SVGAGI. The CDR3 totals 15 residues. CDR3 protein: CASSYDTRSTGELFF. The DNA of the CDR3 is TGTGCCAGCAGTTACGACACCAGGTCCACCGGGGAGCTGTTTTTT.

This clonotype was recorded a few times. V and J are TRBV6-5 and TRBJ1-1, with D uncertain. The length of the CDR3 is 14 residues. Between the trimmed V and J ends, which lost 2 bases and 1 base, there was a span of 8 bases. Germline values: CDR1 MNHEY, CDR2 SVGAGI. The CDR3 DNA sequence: TGTGCCAGCAGTTACGACGGGCAGAACACTGAAGCTTTCTTT. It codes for CASSYDGQNTEAFF.

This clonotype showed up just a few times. For the CDR3, the DNA is TGTGCCAGCAGTCACTGGGACAGGGTAGGGGAGCAGTACTTC. It is translated as CASSHWDRVGEQYF. This chain connects TRBV27 to TRBJ2-7; 9 bases are shared with TRBD1. CDR3 length: 14 amino acids. J gave up 7 bases and V 5 bases, and 9 bases lay outside the gene matches. Germline values: CDR1 MNHEY, CDR2 SMNVEV (reference sequence).

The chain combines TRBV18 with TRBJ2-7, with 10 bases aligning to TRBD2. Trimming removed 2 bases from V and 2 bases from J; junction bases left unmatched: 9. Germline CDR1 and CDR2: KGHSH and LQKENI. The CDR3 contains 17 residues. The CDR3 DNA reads TGTGCCAGCTCACCAACTGACAGCGGGAGGGAAGCCTACGAGCAGTACTTC. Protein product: CASSPTDSGREAYEQYF.

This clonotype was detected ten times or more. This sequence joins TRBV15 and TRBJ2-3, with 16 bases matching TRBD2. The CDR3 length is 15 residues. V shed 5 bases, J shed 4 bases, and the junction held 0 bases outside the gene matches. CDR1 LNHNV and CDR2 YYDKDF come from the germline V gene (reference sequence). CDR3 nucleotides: TGTGCCACCAGCGGGACTAGCGGGGGGGCAGATACGCAGTATTTT. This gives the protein CATSGTSGGADTQYF. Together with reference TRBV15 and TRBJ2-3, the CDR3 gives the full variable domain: DAMVIQNPRYQVTQFGKPVTLSCSQTLNHNVMYWYQQKSSQAPKLLFHYYDKDFNNEADTPDNFQSRRPNTSFCFLDIRSPGLGDTAMYLCATSGTSGGADTQYFGPGTRLTVL.

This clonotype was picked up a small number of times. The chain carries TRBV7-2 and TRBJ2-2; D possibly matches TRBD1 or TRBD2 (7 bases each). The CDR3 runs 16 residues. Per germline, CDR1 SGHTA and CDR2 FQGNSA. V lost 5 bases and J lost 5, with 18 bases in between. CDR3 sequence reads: CASSLTAGGVTGELFF. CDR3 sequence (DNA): TGTGCCAGCAGCCTCACGGCAGGGGGGGTAACCGGGGAGCTGTTTTTT.